A selection of T cell receptor beta chains follows, all from one sample in a study of PD-1 blockade in classical Hodgkin lymphoma. The repertoire was sequenced with immunoSEQ multiplex PCR; TCRdb's copy has only in-frame clones and lacks some. Here the sample spans 35,000 to 45,000 clones, 85% to 90% being singletons. The sample in question was peripheral blood mononuclear cells (PBMCs), obtained before the second cycle of nivolumab. The receptors stem from a human donor with classical Hodgkin lymphoma. Each CDR3 is given without its conserved first and last residue. For some rows the clone size is stated as once, few or many, or as a class when expanded; others skip it.

clone_size	j_call	v_call	cdr3_aa
once	TRBJ2-3	TRBV20-1	SASAVDTQY
NA	TRBJ2-3	TRBV9	ASSVAGLVGRDTQY
NA	TRBJ1-2	TRBV2	ASSPFLTREEGYT
NA	TRBJ1-1	TRBV9	ASSVDAGGQAF
NA	TRBJ2-1	TRBV25-1	ASFSDGAHNEQF
NA	TRBJ2-7	TRBV10-3	AIRDGYGLRYEQY
NA	TRBJ2-7	TRBV5-6	ASSLVQTGGNEQY
NA	TRBJ1-1	TRBV6-1	ASRTERRGSTEAF
NA	TRBJ2-2	TRBV28	ASSLSPGLARANTGELF
NA	TRBJ2-5	TRBV19	ASSMRMVAETQY
NA	TRBJ2-5	TRBV9	ASSATTQETQY
NA	TRBJ1-3	TRBV10-3	AISGAGNTIY